The 32 T cell receptor beta chains below come from one sample, sequenced in a study of PD-1 blockade in classical Hodgkin lymphoma. Described time point: cycle 4 day 1 (C4D1), after 5 to 7 weeks of nivolumab. After autologous stem cell transplantation all patients relapsed, and prior brentuximab vedotin exposure differed between cohorts. Purification of CD4+ T cells from thawed PBMCs was achieved by magnetic negative selection. Produced via immunoSEQ multiplex PCR; TCRdb's table is partial and in-frame only. The sample has about 32,000 clones; roughly nine tenths are singletons. Source: CD4+ T cells from blood, taken before the fourth cycle of nivolumab. The receptors here all came from a human donor with classical Hodgkin lymphoma.

The chain is built from TRBV7-9 and TRBJ2-1; 16 positions match TRBD2. Germline V lookup: CDR1 SEHNR, CDR2 FQNEAQ (reference sequence). The CDR3 consists of 17 residues. V trimming: 5 bases; J trimming: 4 bases; junction bases outside the gene matches: 5. CDR3 residues: CASSPGTSGRGYNEQFF. CDR3 nucleotides: TGTGCCAGCAGCCCAGGGACTAGCGGGAGGGGGTACAATGAGCAGTTCTTC.

The chain has TRBV18 and TRBJ2-3, with D possibly being TRBD1 (7 bases). V was trimmed by 3 bases and J by 6 bases, leaving 19 bases between them. CDR1 and CDR2 (germline): KGHSH, LQKENI. The CDR3 spans 16 residues. CDR3 sequence reads: CASSPAGGGWEDTQYF. The CDR3 region has the DNA TGTGCCAGCTCACCGGCCGGAGGGGGCTGGGAGGATACGCAGTATTTT.

This chain links TRBV18 with TRBJ2-1, with 8 bases fitting TRBD2. J lost 1 base, V lost 3 bases, and 2 bases had no gene match. Germline V gene data show CDR1 as KGHSH and CDR2 as LQKENI. The CDR3 contains 15 residues. For the CDR3, the DNA is TGTGCCAGCTCACCTGGACTAGCTTCCTACAATGAGCAGTTCTTC. It is translated as CASSPGLASYNEQFF.

The V call is TRBV27, the J call TRBJ2-3; 9 bases fit TRBD2. The CDR3 is made up of 15 amino acids. Germline values: CDR1 MNHEY, CDR2 SMNVEV (reference sequence). V dropped 7 bases and J dropped 3; count of bases not matched to a gene: 8. The CDR3 here is CASILSGRWTDTQYF. Written as DNA, the CDR3 is TGTGCCAGCATTCTTAGCGGGAGATGGACAGATACGCAGTATTTT.

This chain connects TRBV6-6 to TRBJ1-3; the D gene is possibly TRBD1 (5 bases). CDR1 and CDR2 (germline): MNHNY, SVGAGI (reference sequence). The length of the CDR3 is 13 residues. Trimming shortened V by 7 bases and J by 7 bases, and 14 bases separated the two germline ends. The CDR3 sequence: CASTFVQGNTIYF. The CDR3 region has the DNA TGTGCCAGCACTTTCGTCCAGGGCAACACCATATATTTT.

The chain uses TRBV2 and TRBJ2-2; TRBD1 might be the D (5 bases). The germline V gene has CDR1 SNHLY and CDR2 FYNNEI. This CDR3 contains 14 residues. V gave up 7 bases and J gave up 7 bases, with 16 bases separating them. The CDR3 DNA reads as TGTGCCAGCACCAGGGCCCAAAATTTCGGGGAGCTGTTTTTT. Translating gives CASTRAQNFGELFF.

The rearrangement joins TRBV5-4 to TRBJ2-3; D is undetermined. The CDR3 contains 11 residues. Deletions cut 2 bases from V and 6 bases from J, with 4 bases between. Looked up from germline, CDR1 is SGHNT and CDR2 is YYREEE (reference sequence). This CDR3 is CASSFMDTQYF. The CDR3 coding sequence is TGTGCCAGCAGCTTTATGGATACGCAGTATTTT.

V usage is TRBV2 and J usage is TRBJ2-6; 7 nucleotides match TRBD2. This CDR3 contains 16 residues. The V gene end was trimmed by 7 bases and the J gene end by 2 bases; junction bases not matched to a gene: 8. Germline V gene sequence: CDR1 SNHLY, CDR2 FYNNEI. The CDR3 DNA is TGTGCCAGCACTGCTAGCGGAAATACTGGGGCCAACGTCCTGACTTTC. It codes for CASTASGNTGANVLTF.

This clone was seen a single time. The chain joins TRBV5-1 to TRBJ2-4; D perhaps matches TRBD1 (5 bases). Per germline, CDR1 SGHRS and CDR2 YFSETQ. The V gene lost 0 bases and the J gene lost 0 bases, with 7 bases spanning the gap. This CDR3 has 15 amino acids. The CDR3 here is CASSLGQLAKNIQYF. Here the CDR3 DNA reads TGCGCCAGCAGCTTGGGACAGCTAGCCAAAAACATTCAGTACTTC.

The chain is built from TRBV5-1 and TRBJ2-7; 12 bases align to TRBD2. V shed 0 bases, J shed 0 bases, and the junction held 4 bases outside the gene matches. The CDR3 covers 17 residues. Germline-derived CDR1 and CDR2 are SGHRS and YFSETQ. CDR3 nucleotides: TGCGCCAGCAGCTTGGAACTAGCGGGGGGTAGCTCCTACGAGCAGTACTTC. This codes for CASSLELAGGSSYEQYF.

The count of this clone is one. The chain has TRBV5-1 and TRBJ2-7, with 11 bases matching TRBD1. The CDR3 covers 17 residues. With 3 bases clipped from V and 3 bases from J, the junction kept 11 bases outside the gene matches. CDR1 and CDR2 (germline): SGHRS, YFSETQ. CDR3 nucleotides: TGCGCCAGCAGCTCCACAAACACGGGACAGGGGGGCTACGAGCAGTACTTC. Translating it yields CASSSTNTGQGGYEQYF.

The chain has TRBV28 and TRBJ1-1; D not resolved. The CDR3 sequence is 11 residues long. Germline V lookup: CDR1 MDHEN, CDR2 SYDVKM. The ends were cut back, 3 bases at V and 7 bases at J, with 6 bases in the middle. The CDR3 DNA follows: TGTGCCAGCAGTTTTTTTGGTGAAGCTTTCTTT. It specifies CASSFFGEAFF.

The chain is built from TRBV27 and TRBJ2-3; 8 bases match TRBD2. The CDR3 has 16 residues. V was pared by 6 bases and J by 2 bases, with 10 bases of the junction left unmatched. Germline V gene lookup returns CDR1 MNHEY and CDR2 SMNVEV (reference sequence). The CDR3 nucleotides are TGTGCCAGCAGCTGGGTCTTCGGGGGGGTCACAGATACGCAGTATTTT. As protein: CASSWVFGGVTDTQYF.

The chain joins TRBV4-1 to TRBJ1-5; D ambiguous. Between the trimmed V and J ends, which lost 0 bases and 8 bases, there was a span of 11 bases. CDR3 length: 14 residues. Germline V gives CDR1 MGHRA, CDR2 YSYEKL. CDR3 loop: CASSQDLTIKPQHF. In DNA, the CDR3 is TGCGCCAGCAGCCAAGATTTGACTATAAAGCCCCAGCATTTT.

For the CDR3, the DNA is TGTGCCAGCAGCCCGAATACAGGGACTACGCAGTATTTT. This encodes CASSPNTGTTQYF. The chain links TRBV7-8 to TRBJ2-3; tentatively, D is TRBD1 (6 bases). Trimming removed 5 bases at V and 8 bases at J, with 14 bases between. This CDR3 has 13 residues. CDR1 and CDR2 (germline): SGHVS, FQNEAQ.

This chain links TRBV2 with TRBJ1-2; no firm D call. The germline V and J ends were trimmed by 2 bases and 4 bases, with 11 bases remaining between them. Per the germline V gene, CDR1 is SNHLY and CDR2 is FYNNEI. There are 14 residues in the CDR3. The CDR3 spells CASSELAVPYGYTF. CDR3 coding DNA: TGTGCCAGCAGTGAATTGGCAGTTCCCTATGGCTACACCTTC. Using reference TRBV2 and TRBJ1-2 for the parts outside the CDR3, the full variable domain is EPEVTQTPSHQVTQMGQEVILRCVPISNHLYFYWYRQILGQKVEFLVSFYNNEISEKSEIFDDQFSVERPDGSNFTLKIRSTKLEDSAMYFCASSELAVPYGYTFGSGTRLTVV.

V gene TRBV5-6 combines with J gene TRBJ2-2; 7 bases map to TRBD1. This CDR3 has 16 residues. With V trimmed by 3 bases and J by 2 bases, 7 bases remained unmatched. Germline CDR1 SGHDT, CDR2 YYEEEE. The DNA for the CDR3 is TGTGCCAGCAGCTACGACAGGGCCCCAAACACCGGGGAGCTGTTTTTT. Encoded protein: CASSYDRAPNTGELFF.

The gene calls are TRBV6-5 and TRBJ1-4; 8 positions agree with TRBD1. In germline, CDR1 is MNHEY, CDR2 SVGAGI. V trimming: 8 bases; J trimming: 8 bases; junction bases outside the gene matches: 13. The CDR3 has 15 amino acids. Here the CDR3 DNA reads TGTGCCAGCGGATCGTGGGCTCCAGGGGGCGAAAAACTGTTTTTT. It encodes CASGSWAPGGEKLFF.

The J gene is TRBJ2-7, the V gene TRBV11-2; D uncertain. The germline V gene has CDR1 SGHAT and CDR2 FQNNGV. CDR3 length equals 15 residues. V lost 2 bases, J lost 0 bases, and 11 bases lay in between. The CDR3 spells CASSLIKESSYEQYF. The CDR3, as DNA: TGTGCCAGCAGCTTAATAAAGGAATCCTCCTACGAGCAGTACTTC.

CDR3 sequence: CASSQRRVVLGGYTF. CDR3 DNA sequence: TGTGCCAGCAGCCAACGCAGGGTAGTACTGGGAGGCTACACCTTC. This chain links TRBV14 with TRBJ1-2; maybe TRBD1 (5 bases). Germline V gene lookup returns CDR1 SGHDN and CDR2 FVKESK. V gave up 2 bases and J gave up 8 bases, with 18 bases separating them. The CDR3 contains 15 residues.

The V gene is TRBV19, the J gene TRBJ1-2; D uncertain. The CDR3 has 13 amino acids. V gave up 5 bases and J gave up 0 bases, with 7 bases separating them. Germline lookup yields CDR1 LNHDA and CDR2 SQIVND (reference sequence). The CDR3, as DNA: TGTGCCAGTAGTTTCGTAGCTAACTATGGCTACACCTTC. Its protein is CASSFVANYGYTF. Based on the CDR3 plus reference TRBV19 and TRBJ1-2, the full variable domain is DGGITQSPKYLFRKEGQNVTLSCEQNLNHDAMYWYRQDPGQGLRLIYYSQIVNDFQKGDIAEGYSVSREKKESFPLTVTSAQKNPTAFYLCASSFVANYGYTFGSGTRLTVV.

The V gene is TRBV5-1, the J gene TRBJ2-1; D assignment may be TRBD1 or TRBD2 (5 bases each). CDR3 length: 15 amino acids. V lost 8 bases and J lost 0, with 15 bases in between. Germline CDR1 is SGHRS and CDR2 is YFSETQ. CDR3 sequence: CASFGTPGSYNEQFF. The CDR3 DNA is TGCGCCAGTTTCGGGACCCCTGGCTCCTACAATGAGCAGTTCTTC.

This clone was counted once. J is TRBJ2-1 and V is TRBV5-4, with 9 bases that match TRBD2. The CDR3 is 15 amino acids. Germline CDR1 reads SGHNT; CDR2 reads YYREEE (reference sequence). V lost 2 bases and J lost 6; bases outside the gene matches: 6. Written as DNA, the CDR3 is TGTGCCAGCAGCTTCGTGACTAGCGGACCCAATGAGCAGTTCTTC. This codes for CASSFVTSGPNEQFF.

The chain carries TRBV5-4 and TRBJ2-5; TRBD2 aligns across 7 bases. V was pared by 4 bases and J by 3 bases, with 15 bases of the junction left unmatched. Germline V gives CDR1 SGHNT, CDR2 YYREEE (reference sequence). This CDR3 is 17 amino acids long. This CDR3 reads CASSKGRASSSKETQYF. The CDR3 DNA sequence: TGTGCCAGCAGCAAAGGGAGGGCTAGCAGCTCAAAAGAGACCCAGTACTTC. Complete variable domain (other parts from reference TRBV5-4 and TRBJ2-5): ETGVTQSPTHLIKTRGQQVTLRCSSQSGHNTVSWYQQALGQGPQFIFQYYREEENGRGNFPPRFSGLQFPNYSSELNVNALELDDSALYLCASSKGRASSSKETQYFGPGTRLLVL.

The chain couples TRBV7-2 to TRBJ2-3; 8 nucleotides match TRBD2. The germline V gene has CDR1 SGHTA and CDR2 FQGNSA. With 4 bases clipped from V and 6 bases from J, the junction kept 15 bases outside the gene matches. CDR3 length: 17 residues. The chain's CDR3 is CASSSIPGLGPGDTQYF. The CDR3 coding sequence is TGTGCCAGCAGCTCCATACCGGGACTAGGACCGGGGGATACGCAGTATTTT.

The J gene is TRBJ1-4, the V gene TRBV19; tentative D call: TRBD1 (6 bases). The ends were cut back, 7 bases at V and 3 bases at J, with 12 bases in the middle. CDR1 and CDR2 from the germline V gene are LNHDA and SQIVND (reference sequence). The length of the CDR3 is 14 residues. CDR3 region: CASTPDRSNEKLFF. As DNA, the CDR3 is TGTGCCAGTACCCCCGACAGGTCTAATGAAAAACTGTTTTTT.

The V and J genes are TRBV29-1 and TRBJ1-1, with TRBD1 as a possible D gene (5 bases). Germline CDR1 is SQVTM and CDR2 is ANQGSEA. This CDR3 is built from 12 residues. Trimming removed 6 bases at V and 5 bases at J, with 13 bases between. This CDR3 reads CSVGDGGTEAFF. In nucleotides, the CDR3 is TGCAGCGTGGGGGATGGTGGGACTGAAGCTTTCTTT.

V gene TRBV11-3 combines with J gene TRBJ2-5, with D perhaps matching TRBD1 or TRBD2 (6 bases each). CDR1 is SGHNT and CDR2 is YENEEA in the germline V gene. V lost 5 bases and J lost 5, with 15 bases in between. The CDR3 extends over 14 amino acids. Here the CDR3 DNA reads TGTGCCAGCAGCGAGACACGGGGGCGGGAGACCCAGTACTTC. It yields the protein CASSETRGRETQYF.

This chain connects TRBV6-6 to TRBJ2-7; 7 bases are shared with TRBD2. Germline V gene sequence: CDR1 MNHNY, CDR2 SVGAGI (reference sequence). The CDR3 runs to 16 residues. V dropped 4 bases and J dropped 2; count of bases not matched to a gene: 11. The CDR3: CASSSTSSGNPYEQYF. CDR3 in DNA: TGTGCCAGCAGTTCAACATCTAGCGGTAATCCCTACGAGCAGTACTTC.

This clone was detected only once. The chain's CDR3 is CASSFRTDTQYF. CDR3 nucleotide sequence: TGCGCCAGTTCATTCCGCACAGATACGCAGTATTTT. The chain links TRBV10-1 to TRBJ2-3; D is unclear. V shed 9 bases and J shed 1 base, with 8 bases lying between them. This CDR3 contains 12 residues. Germline values: CDR1 WNHNN, CDR2 SYGVQD (reference sequence).

The genes are TRBV10-2 and TRBJ2-2; D is unresolved. The CDR3 length is 12 residues. The ends were cut back, 3 bases at V and 6 bases at J, with 5 bases in the middle. The V gene's germline CDR1 is WSHSY and CDR2 SAAADI. CDR3: CASSDLSGELFF. CDR3 nucleotides: TGCGCCAGCAGTGACCTATCCGGGGAGCTGTTTTTT.

The chain links TRBV7-9 to TRBJ2-5; 9 bases map to TRBD2. The J segment lost 5 bases and the V segment lost 5 bases, leaving 9 bases of the junction unmatched. The CDR3 covers 15 residues. Germline V gene data show CDR1 as SEHNR and CDR2 as FQNEAQ (reference sequence). CDR3: CASSALAGGAETQYF. DNA of the CDR3: TGTGCCAGCAGCGCACTAGCGGGTGGGGCGGAGACCCAGTACTTC.